These 3 T cell receptor beta chains were all obtained from the same sample, sequenced in a study of Graves' ophthalmopathy and Graves' hyperthyroidism. The authors amplified TCR beta CDR3 regions from RNA transcripts. An opening RT-PCR round employed HTBI primers and preceded a second-round multiplex PCR. MiXCR was run by TCRdb on the multiplex PCR reads, yielding one entry per CDR3 protein. The table lists 650,000 to 900,000 distinct CDR3 sequences, roughly 41% of them singletons. The specimen sequenced was peripheral blood. These receptors were obtained from an adult man with Graves' ophthalmopathy.

This clonotype was observed a handful of times. V gene TRBV2 combines with J gene TRBJ2-2; 8 bases are a match to TRBD1. V dropped 3 bases and J dropped 3; count of bases not matched to a gene: 3. Germline values: CDR1 SNHLY, CDR2 FYNNEI. This CDR3 comprises 15 residues. This chain's CDR3 is CASSEQGAYTGELFF. Here the CDR3 DNA reads TGTGCCAGCAGTGAGCAGGGGGCCTACACCGGGGAGCTGTTTTTT.

This sequence joins TRBV20-1 and TRBJ2-7; unclear D gene. The CDR3 runs 12 residues. The V and J ends lost 5 bases and 3 bases respectively, with 11 bases between them. Germline V gene lookup returns CDR1 DFQATT and CDR2 SNEGSKA (reference sequence). This chain's CDR3 is CSAGPDRYEQYF. For the CDR3, the DNA is TGCAGTGCTGGACCGGACCGCTACGAGCAGTACTTC.

There are a few counts of this clonotype. CDR3 nucleotide sequence: TGCAGTGCTAGAGGGTATGGGACAGGGTCCTACGAGCAGTACTTC. Translation: CSARGYGTGSYEQYF. The chain carries TRBV20-1 and TRBJ2-7, with 9 bases aligning to TRBD1. The trim removed 1 base at V and 1 base at J, leaving 5 bases unmatched. The germline CDR1 and CDR2 sequences are DFQATT and SNEGSKA (reference sequence). The CDR3 covers 15 residues.